The entry below gives a single T cell receptor beta chain sequence along with its context. Its cognate antigen is unknown. Germline CDR1 reads SNHLY; CDR2 reads FYNNEI. The CDR3 has 15 residues. The junction had 10 bases not matched to a gene; V was cut back by 6 bases and J by 7 bases. The sample belongs to a study of beta chain features in type 1 diabetes. Study conclusions and caveats: A moderate, significant TCRB CDR3 shortening appeared in type 1 diabetes across four CD4+ subsets.

The entirety of the isolated RNA underwent reverse transcription, so expressed TCRB transcripts were sequenced. Some clones are missing from TCRdb's copy, which holds only in-frame ones; the method was immunoSEQ multiplex PCR. The repertoire holds about 620,000 clones, around 16% seen once, with 0.093% in the top ten. This clonotype was obtained from a man aged 18 to 35 in good health. The J gene is TRBJ1-5, the V gene TRBV2; 9 bases are shared with TRBD1. Source material: naive CD4+ T cells from blood. Here the CDR3 DNA reads TGTGCCAGCAGCGCTACAGGGGGCGCAGGCCAGCCCCAGCATTTT. Translated: CASSATGGAGQPQHF.